The rows below give T cell receptor beta chains drawn from one sample of a study of T-cell memory formation after mild COVID-19. TCRdb re-called the 5' RACE reads through MiXCR, storing one row per CDR3 protein. The table lists hundreds of thousands of distinct CDR3 sequences, 25% to 30% of them singletons. Sequenced input: PBMCs or a T cell subset sorted from them (not recorded which). The receptors stem from an adult woman who had mild COVID-19 (a few samples of this study predate the infection). Cell type and time point are not known. CDR3s include the opening cysteine and the closing phenylalanine or tryptophan. The D gene is left open where the match is weak. Size is stated for part of the rows, as once, few or many counts, or as a class when the clone is expanded.

clone size | J gene | D gene | V gene | CDR3 DNA | CDR3 protein
NA | TRBJ1-1 | NA | TRBV12-3/TRBV12-4 | TGTGCCAGCCACCCCGCCAAGGGGTATAACACTGAAGCTTTCTTT | CASHPAKGYNTEAFF
NA | TRBJ2-2 | NA | TRBV12-5 | TGTGCTAGTGGCCAGGGAAGCAATACCGGGGAGCTGTTTTTT | CASGQGSNTGELFF
NA | TRBJ1-2 | NA | TRBV5-1 | TGCGCCAGCAGCTTGGAGGGGGGCGCGGCCTATGGCTACACCTTC | CASSLEGGAAYGYTF
few | TRBJ2-3 | TRBD2 | TRBV10-3 | TGTGCCATCCAGAAAGCGGGAGGGCCAGATACGCAGTATTTT | CAIQKAGGPDTQYF
NA | TRBJ1-2 | NA | TRBV7-8 | TGTGCCAGCAGCTTAGGGCCAGCCTACACCTTC | CASSLGPAYTF
NA | TRBJ1-6 | NA | TRBV24-1 | TGTGCCACCAGTGACTCACCCCTCCACTTT | CATSDSPLHF
NA | TRBJ2-5 | NA | TRBV5-1 | TGCGCCAGCAGCCCCAGGGTACGGGAGACCCAGTACTTC | CASSPRVRETQYF
few | TRBJ2-3 | NA | TRBV6-2/TRBV6-3 | TGTGCCAGCAGTTACGGCTCGAGGGTGGCAGATACGCAGTATTTT | CASSYGSRVADTQYF
NA | TRBJ2-3 | NA | TRBV4-2 | TGTGCCAGCAGCCAAGATGTTGGCATCAGAAGCACAGATACGCAGTATTTT | CASSQDVGIRSTDTQYF
few | TRBJ2-2 | NA | TRBV9 | TGTGCCAGCAGCGTAAGCAGGGTGGCCGGGGAGCTGTTTTTT | CASSVSRVAGELFF
few | TRBJ2-5 | TRBD2 | TRBV7-2 | TGTGCCAGCAGCTTAGATCGTTCGACGGGAGGTAGGGAGACCCAGTACTTC | CASSLDRSTGGRETQYF
NA | TRBJ2-7 | NA | TRBV29-1 | TGCAGCGTTGTGGACTGGCGGGCCTACGAGCAGTACTTC | CSVVDWRAYEQYF
NA | TRBJ2-3 | NA | TRBV6-5 | TGTGCCAGCAGTTACTCGTTGGGTGCTAGCACAGATACGCAGTATTTT | CASSYSLGASTDTQYF
few | TRBJ1-5 | NA | TRBV20-1 | TGCAGTGCTAGAGCGGACCGAGATCAGCCCCAGCATTTT | CSARADRDQPQHF
NA | TRBJ2-1 | TRBD2 | TRBV20-1 | TGCAGTGCCAGGGGACTAGCGGGGTTGACGAATGAGCAGTTCTTC | CSARGLAGLTNEQFF
few | TRBJ2-7 | TRBD1 | TRBV14 | TGTGCCAGCGGTGGGCCAGGGGGCTACGAGCAGTACTTC | CASGGPGGYEQYF
NA | TRBJ2-7 | NA | TRBV10-3 | TGTGCCATCAGTGAAACTCCGGGCGGTAGCGGTACCTACGAGCAGTACTTC | CAISETPGGSGTYEQYF
NA | TRBJ1-1 | TRBD1 | TRBV7-9 | TGTGCCAGCAGCAACTCCCGGGACAGGGGAGGATTTGGATACACTGAAGCTTTCTTT | CASSNSRDRGGFGYTEAFF
few | TRBJ2-3 | NA | TRBV5-5 | TGTGCCAGCAGCCCGGACCCGGGGCAAGATACGCAGTATTTT | CASSPDPGQDTQYF
NA | TRBJ2-7 | NA | TRBV12-3/TRBV12-4 | TGTGCCAGCAGCCACGGGGGAGAAGGCTACGAGCAGTACTTC | CASSHGGEGYEQYF
NA | TRBJ2-2 | NA | TRBV4-2 | TGTGCCAGCAGCCAACGAGGGGGAACGAACACCGGGGAGCTGTTTTTT | CASSQRGGTNTGELFF
NA | TRBJ2-4 | NA | TRBV7-8 | TGTGCCAGCAGCTTAGCCCCCAGGGATAAAAACATTCAGTACTTC | CASSLAPRDKNIQYF
NA | TRBJ2-5 | NA | TRBV3-1 | TGTGCCAGCAGCCAAGATTTAAGCAGCCTTCTCGAGACCCAGTACTTC | CASSQDLSSLLETQYF
NA | TRBJ2-7 | NA | TRBV15 | TGTGCCACCAGCAGAGATATTACAGGGGGGGTCTCCTACGAGCAGTACTTC | CATSRDITGGVSYEQYF